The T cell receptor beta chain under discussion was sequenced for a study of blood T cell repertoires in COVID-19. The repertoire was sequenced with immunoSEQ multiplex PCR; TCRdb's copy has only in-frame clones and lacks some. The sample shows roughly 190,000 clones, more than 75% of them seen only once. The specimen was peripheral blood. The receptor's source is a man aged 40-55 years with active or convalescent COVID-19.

The CDR3 reads CASSLRGYNNEQFF. Written as DNA, the CDR3 is TGTGCCAGCAGCTTACGGGGGTATAACAATGAGCAGTTCTTC. The V and J genes are TRBV11-3 and TRBJ2-1, with a weak D call TRBD2 (6 bases). V was cut by 2 bases and J by 5 bases, with 10 bases left in between. Germline CDR1 is SGHNT and CDR2 is YENEEA. The CDR3 is 14 amino acids.